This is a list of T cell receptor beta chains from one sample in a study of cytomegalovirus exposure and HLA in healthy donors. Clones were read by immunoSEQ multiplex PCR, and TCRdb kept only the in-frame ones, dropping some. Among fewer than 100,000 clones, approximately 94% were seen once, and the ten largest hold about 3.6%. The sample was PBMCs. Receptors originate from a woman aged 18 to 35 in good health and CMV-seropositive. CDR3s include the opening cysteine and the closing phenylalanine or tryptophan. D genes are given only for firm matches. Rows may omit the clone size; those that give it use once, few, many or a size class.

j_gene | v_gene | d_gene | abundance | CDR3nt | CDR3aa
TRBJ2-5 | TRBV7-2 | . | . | TGTGCCAGCAGCTTAAACCCCCAGGGGATTGAGACCCAGTACTTC | CASSLNPQGIETQYF
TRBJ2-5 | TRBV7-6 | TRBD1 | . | TGTGCCAGCAGCTTAGAGCCGGGACAGGGAGACGAGACCCAGTACTTC | CASSLEPGQGDETQYF
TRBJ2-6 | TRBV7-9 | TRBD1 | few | TGTGCCAGCAGCTTACAGGGGGTTCCTAGCTCTGGGGCCAACGTCCTGACTTTC | CASSLQGVPSSGANVLTF
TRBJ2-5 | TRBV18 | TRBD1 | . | TGTGCCAGCTCACCAAGGGGGACAGGGTACCAAGAGACCCAGTACTTC | CASSPRGTGYQETQYF
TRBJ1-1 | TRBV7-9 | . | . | TGTGCCAGCAGCTTAGGAGGGAGCAGCCTGAACACTGAAGCTTTCTTT | CASSLGGSSLNTEAFF
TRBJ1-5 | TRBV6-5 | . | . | TGTGCCAGCAGTTACGGGGGAGGGGGTCAGCCCCAGCATTTT | CASSYGGGGQPQHF
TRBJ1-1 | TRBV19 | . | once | TGTGCCAGTAGTAACAGACAGGCAGAAGCTTTCTTT | CASSNRQAEAFF
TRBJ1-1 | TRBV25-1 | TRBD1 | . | TGTGCCAGCAGTGCCCGACAGGGGTTGAACACTGAAGCTTTCTTT | CASSARQGLNTEAFF
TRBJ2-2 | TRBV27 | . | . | TGTGCCAGCAGTTTAGACGACACTCTGAACACCGGGGAGCTGTTTTTT | CASSLDDTLNTGELFF
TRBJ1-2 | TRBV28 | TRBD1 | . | TGTGCCAGCTGCACCGGACAGGGACTTGACTATGGCTACACCTTC | CASCTGQGLDYGYTF
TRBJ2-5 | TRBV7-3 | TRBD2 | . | TGTGCCAGCAGCACTCAGGGAGCGGGAGACGGGGAGACCCAGTACTTC | CASSTQGAGDGETQYF
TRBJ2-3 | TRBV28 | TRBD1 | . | TGTGCCAGCACCCAGTGGTTCGGGACAGGGGCCACAGATACGCAGTATTTT | CASTQWFGTGATDTQYF
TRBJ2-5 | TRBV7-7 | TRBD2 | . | TGTGCCAGCAGCTTAGAGCTAGCGGGAGTAGAGACCCAGTACTTC | CASSLELAGVETQYF
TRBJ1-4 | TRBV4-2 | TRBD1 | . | TGTGCCAGCAGCCAATTAGTAGAGGGGGCAAAACTGTTTTTT | CASSQLVEGAKLFF
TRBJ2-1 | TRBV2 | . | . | TGTGCCAGCAGTGATGGCGGGATAGAGTTCTATGAGCAGTTCTTC | CASSDGGIEFYEQFF
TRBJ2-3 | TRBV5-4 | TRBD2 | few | TGTGCCAGCAGGAGCGGGGTGGGGGATACGCAGTATTTT | CASRSGVGDTQYF
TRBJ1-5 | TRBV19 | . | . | TGTGCCAGTAGTGCGTTCAGGAATAGCAATCAGCCCCAGCATTTT | CASSAFRNSNQPQHF
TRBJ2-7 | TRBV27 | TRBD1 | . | TGTGCCAGCAGATCCGAGGACAGGTCCTACGAGCAGTACTTC | CASRSEDRSYEQYF
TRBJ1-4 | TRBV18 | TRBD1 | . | TGTGCCAGCTCACCCCGGGACAGGGTGAATGAAAAACTGTTTTTT | CASSPRDRVNEKLFF
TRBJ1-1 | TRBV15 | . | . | TGTGCCACCAGCAGAGACATGAACACTGAAGCTTTCTTT | CATSRDMNTEAFF
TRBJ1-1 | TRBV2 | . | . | TGTGCCAGCAACATCCTTAACACTGAAGCTTTCTTT | CASNILNTEAFF
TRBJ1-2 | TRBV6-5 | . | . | TGTGCCAGCAGTCTTTCACCACAGATTGGCTATGGCTACACCTTC | CASSLSPQIGYGYTF
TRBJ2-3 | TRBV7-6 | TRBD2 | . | TGTGCCAGCAGCTTAGTAGGGACTAGCGGGTACACAGATACGCAGTATTTT | CASSLVGTSGYTDTQYF
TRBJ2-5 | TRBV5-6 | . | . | TGTGCCAGCAGCTTGGGAGGAGAAGAGACCCAGTACTTC | CASSLGGEETQYF
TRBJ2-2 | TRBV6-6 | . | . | TGTGCCAGCAGTCTCACCGGGGAGCTGTTTTTT | CASSLTGELFF
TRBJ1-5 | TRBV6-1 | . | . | TGTGCCAGCAGTGATCACAGAAAAAATAGCAATCAGCCCCAGCATTTT | CASSDHRKNSNQPQHF
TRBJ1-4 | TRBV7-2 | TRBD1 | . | TGTGCCAGCAGCTTAGTAGGAGGATACAGGGGAGCAACTAATGAAAAACTGTTTTTT | CASSLVGGYRGATNEKLFF
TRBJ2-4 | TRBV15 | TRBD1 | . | TGTGCCACCAGCAGGACCCTCGACAGGGGGCAAAACATTCAGTACTTC | CATSRTLDRGQNIQYF
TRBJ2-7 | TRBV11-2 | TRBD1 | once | TGTGCCAGCAGCTTACTCGGGACAGGGGATAGTGAGCAGTACTTC | CASSLLGTGDSEQYF
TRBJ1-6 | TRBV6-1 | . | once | TGTGCCAGCAGTGAAGTTTATTCCAGGGGTTCACCCCTCCACTTT | CASSEVYSRGSPLHF
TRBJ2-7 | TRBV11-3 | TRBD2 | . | TGTGCCAGCAGCTTTAGCTTCGGACTAGTCTCCTACGAGCAGTACTTC | CASSFSFGLVSYEQYF
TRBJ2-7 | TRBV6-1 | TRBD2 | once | TGTGCCAGCAGGGCGGGAGGTGAAGACGAGCAGTACTTC | CASRAGGEDEQYF
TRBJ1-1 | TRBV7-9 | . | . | TGTGCCAGCAGCACAGGTTTTGAAGCTTTCTTT | CASSTGFEAFF
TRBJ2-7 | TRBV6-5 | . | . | TGTGCCAGCAGTTACGGGGGCTGGTACGAGCAGTACTTC | CASSYGGWYEQYF
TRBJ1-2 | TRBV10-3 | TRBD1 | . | TGTGCCATCAGTGAGAAGGACAGGGGGCTGTATGGCTACACCTTC | CAISEKDRGLYGYTF
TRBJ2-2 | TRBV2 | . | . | TGTGCCAGCAGTGCCAGCGGGTCCGACACCGGGGAGCTGTTTTTT | CASSASGSDTGELFF
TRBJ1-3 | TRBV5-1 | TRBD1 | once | TGCGCCAGCAGCGGGGGACAGGGGAGCCTCTCTGGAAACACCATATATTTT | CASSGGQGSLSGNTIYF
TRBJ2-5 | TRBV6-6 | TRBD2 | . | TGTGCCAGCAGTATCCCGGCGGGGGGAGCAGAGACCCAGTACTTC | CASSIPAGGAETQYF
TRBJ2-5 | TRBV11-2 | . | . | TGTGCCAGCAGCTTAGCGGGGAGGGAGACCCAGTACTTC | CASSLAGRETQYF
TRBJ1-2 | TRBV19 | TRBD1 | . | TGTGCCAGTAGTCCGCGACAGGGATTCTATGGCTACACCTTC | CASSPRQGFYGYTF
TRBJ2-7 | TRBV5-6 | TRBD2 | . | TGTGCCAGCAGCTCACCCCTCGGGGCGGGAGGGCCCTCGGGCTACGAGCAGTACTTC | CASSSPLGAGGPSGYEQYF
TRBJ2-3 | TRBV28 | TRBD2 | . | TGTGCCAGCAGTATAGCGGGATGGCCAGATACGCAGTATTTT | CASSIAGWPDTQYF
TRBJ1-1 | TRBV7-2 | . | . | TGTGCCAGCAGCTTAGGGTGGAGCACTGAAGCTTTCTTT | CASSLGWSTEAFF
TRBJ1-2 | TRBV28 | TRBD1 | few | TGTGCCAGCAGTTTGTTACAGGGGGCGAACTATGGCTACACCTTC | CASSLLQGANYGYTF
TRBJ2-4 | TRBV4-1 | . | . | TGCGCCAGCAGCCAAGGACAGGGACTTAGCCCTCAAAACATTCAGTACTTC | CASSQGQGLSPQNIQYF
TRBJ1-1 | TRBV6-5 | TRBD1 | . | TGTGCCAGCAGCGAAAGGGGGCGCGGGAACACTGAAGCTTTCTTT | CASSERGRGNTEAFF
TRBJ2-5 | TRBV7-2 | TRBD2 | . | TGTGCCAGCAGCTTACTACCCCGACTAGCGGGGGGGAGGGAGACCCAGTACTTC | CASSLLPRLAGGRETQYF